The TCR beta chain under discussion was sequenced for a study of T cells in tumors after PD-1 blockade. This table comes from immunoSEQ multiplex PCR, and its TCRdb copy is limited to in-frame clones, with some not included. The data show more than 45,000 clones, 79% seen once. This CDR3 contains 21 residues. Germline CDR1 reads SGHDN; CDR2 reads FVKESK. Trimming took 2 bases from V and 0 from J, leaving 26 bases between them. The sample in question was PBMCs, obtained before anti-PD-1 therapy. The J gene is TRBJ1-3, the V gene TRBV14, with a possible D match to TRBD1 (5 bases). This receptor was identified in a human donor with advanced basal cell or squamous cell carcinoma (not recorded which). CDR3 residues: CASSQFASVGPYDYSGNTIYF. CDR3 nucleotide sequence: TGTGCCAGCAGCCAATTTGCCTCAGTGGGGCCCTATGACTACTCTGGAAACACCATATATTTT.